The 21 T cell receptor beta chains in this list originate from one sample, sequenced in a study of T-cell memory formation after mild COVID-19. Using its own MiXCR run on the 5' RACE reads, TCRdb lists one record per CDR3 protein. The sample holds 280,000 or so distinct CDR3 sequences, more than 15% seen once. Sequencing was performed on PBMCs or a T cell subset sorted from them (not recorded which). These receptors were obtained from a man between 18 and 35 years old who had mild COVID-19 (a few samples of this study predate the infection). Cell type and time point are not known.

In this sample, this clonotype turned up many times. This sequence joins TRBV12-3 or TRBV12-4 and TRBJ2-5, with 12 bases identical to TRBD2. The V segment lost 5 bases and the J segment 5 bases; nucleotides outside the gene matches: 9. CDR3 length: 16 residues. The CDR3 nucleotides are TGTGCCAGCAGTGCCCCTAGCGGGGGGGCCTATGAGACCCAGTACTTC. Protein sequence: CASSAPSGGAYETQYF.

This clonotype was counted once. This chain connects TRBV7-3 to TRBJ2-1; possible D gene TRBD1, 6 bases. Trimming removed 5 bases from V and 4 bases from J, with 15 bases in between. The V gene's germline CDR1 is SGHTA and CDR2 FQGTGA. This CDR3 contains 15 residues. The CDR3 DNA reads TGTGCCAGCAGCGCGGACCGGGACACATACAATGAGCAGTTCTTC. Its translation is CASSADRDTYNEQFF.

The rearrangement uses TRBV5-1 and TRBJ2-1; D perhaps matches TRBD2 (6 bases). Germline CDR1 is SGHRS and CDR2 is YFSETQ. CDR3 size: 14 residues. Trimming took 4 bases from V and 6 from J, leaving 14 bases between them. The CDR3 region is CASSPAVGGNEQFF. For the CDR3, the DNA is TGCGCCAGCAGCCCCGCGGTGGGGGGCAATGAGCAGTTCTTC.

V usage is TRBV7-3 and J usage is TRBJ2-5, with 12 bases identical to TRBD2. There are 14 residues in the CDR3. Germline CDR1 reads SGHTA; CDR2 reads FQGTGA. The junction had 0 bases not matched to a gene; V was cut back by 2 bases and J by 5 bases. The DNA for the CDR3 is TGTGCCAGCAGCTTAGGGACTAGCGGGGAGACCCAGTACTTC. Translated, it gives CASSLGTSGETQYF. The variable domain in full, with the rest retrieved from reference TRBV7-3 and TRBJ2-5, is GAGVSQTPSNKVTEKGKYVELRCDPISGHTALYWYRQSLGQGPEFLIYFQGTGAADDSGLPNDRFFAVRPEGSVSTLKIQRTERGDSAVYLCASSLGTSGETQYFGPGTRLLVL.

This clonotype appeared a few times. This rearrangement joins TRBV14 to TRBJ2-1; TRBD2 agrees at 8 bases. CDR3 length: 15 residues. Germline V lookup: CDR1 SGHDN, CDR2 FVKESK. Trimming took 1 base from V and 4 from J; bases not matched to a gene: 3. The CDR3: CASSQVAGLYNEQFF. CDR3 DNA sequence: TGTGCCAGCAGCCAAGTAGCGGGGCTATACAATGAGCAGTTCTTC.

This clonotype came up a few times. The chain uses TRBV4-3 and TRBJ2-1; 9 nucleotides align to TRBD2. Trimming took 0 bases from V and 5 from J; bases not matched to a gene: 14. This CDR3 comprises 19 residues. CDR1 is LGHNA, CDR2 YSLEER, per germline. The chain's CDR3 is CASSQDPRGGAGGHNEQFF. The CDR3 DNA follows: TGCGCCAGCAGCCAAGATCCCCGTGGGGGAGCGGGGGGCCACAATGAGCAGTTCTTC.

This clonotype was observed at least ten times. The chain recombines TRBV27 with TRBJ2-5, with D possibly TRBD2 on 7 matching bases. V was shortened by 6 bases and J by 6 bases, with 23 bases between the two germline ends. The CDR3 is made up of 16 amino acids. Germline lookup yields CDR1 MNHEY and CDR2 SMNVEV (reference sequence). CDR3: CASSTNRGGGGKTQYF. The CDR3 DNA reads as TGTGCCAGCAGCACAAACCGAGGCGGGGGCGGCAAGACCCAGTACTTC.

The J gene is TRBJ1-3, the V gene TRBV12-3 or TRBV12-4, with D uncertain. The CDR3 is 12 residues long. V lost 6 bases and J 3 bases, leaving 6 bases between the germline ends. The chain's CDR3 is CASRTDGNTIYF. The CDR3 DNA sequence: TGTGCCAGCAGGACGGATGGAAACACCATATATTTT.

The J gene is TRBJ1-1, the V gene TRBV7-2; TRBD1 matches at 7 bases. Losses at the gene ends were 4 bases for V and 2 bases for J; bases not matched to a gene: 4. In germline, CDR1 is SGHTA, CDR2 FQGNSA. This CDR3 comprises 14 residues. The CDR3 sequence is CASSSTGANTEAFF. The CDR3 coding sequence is TGTGCCAGCAGCTCAACAGGGGCCAACACTGAAGCTTTCTTT.

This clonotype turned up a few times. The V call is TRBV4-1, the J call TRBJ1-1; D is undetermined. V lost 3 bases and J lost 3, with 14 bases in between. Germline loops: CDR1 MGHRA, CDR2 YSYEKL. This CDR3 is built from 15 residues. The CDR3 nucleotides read TGCGCCAGCAGCCAGAACTTTGGGGTCTACACTGAAGCTTTCTTT. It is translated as CASSQNFGVYTEAFF.

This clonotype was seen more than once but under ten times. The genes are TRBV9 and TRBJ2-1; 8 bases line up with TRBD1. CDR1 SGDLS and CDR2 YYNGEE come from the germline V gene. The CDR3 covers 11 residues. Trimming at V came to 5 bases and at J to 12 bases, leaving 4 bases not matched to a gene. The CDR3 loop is CASRGTGGQFF. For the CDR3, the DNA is TGTGCCAGCAGAGGAACAGGGGGGCAGTTCTTC.

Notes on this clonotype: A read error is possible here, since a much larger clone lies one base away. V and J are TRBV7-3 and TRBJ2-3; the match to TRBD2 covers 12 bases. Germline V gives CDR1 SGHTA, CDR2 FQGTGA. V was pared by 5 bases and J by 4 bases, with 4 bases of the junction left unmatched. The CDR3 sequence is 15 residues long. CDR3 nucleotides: TGTGCCAGCAGCCCTAGCGGGGGGGCCTCAGATACGCAGTATTTT. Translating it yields CASSPSGGASDTQYF.

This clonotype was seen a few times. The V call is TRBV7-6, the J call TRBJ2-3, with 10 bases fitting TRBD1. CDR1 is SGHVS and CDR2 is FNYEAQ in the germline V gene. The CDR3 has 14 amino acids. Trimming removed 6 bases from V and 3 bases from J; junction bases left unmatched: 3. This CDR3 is CASSWTGGTDTQYF. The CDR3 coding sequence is TGTGCCAGCAGTTGGACAGGGGGGACAGATACGCAGTATTTT.

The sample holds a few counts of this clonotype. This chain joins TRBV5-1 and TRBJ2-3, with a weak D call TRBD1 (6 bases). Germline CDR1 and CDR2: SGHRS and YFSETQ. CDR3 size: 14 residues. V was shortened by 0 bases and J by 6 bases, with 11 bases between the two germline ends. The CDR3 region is CASSLVGAGDTQYF. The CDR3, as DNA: TGCGCCAGCAGCTTGGTGGGGGCTGGGGATACGCAGTATTTT.

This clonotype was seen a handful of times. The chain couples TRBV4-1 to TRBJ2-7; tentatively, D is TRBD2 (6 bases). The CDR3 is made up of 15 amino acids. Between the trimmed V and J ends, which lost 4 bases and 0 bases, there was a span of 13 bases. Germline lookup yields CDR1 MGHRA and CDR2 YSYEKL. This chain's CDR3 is CASSRWTEGSYEQYF. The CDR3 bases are TGCGCCAGCAGCCGATGGACGGAGGGCTCCTACGAGCAGTACTTC.

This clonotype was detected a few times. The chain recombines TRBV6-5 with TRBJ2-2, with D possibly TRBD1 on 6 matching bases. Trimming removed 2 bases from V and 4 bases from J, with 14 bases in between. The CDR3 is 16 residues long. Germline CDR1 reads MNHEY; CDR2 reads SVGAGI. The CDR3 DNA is TGTGCCAGCAGTTACCCGACAGGTGTCGGCACCGGGGAGCTGTTTTTT. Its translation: CASSYPTGVGTGELFF.

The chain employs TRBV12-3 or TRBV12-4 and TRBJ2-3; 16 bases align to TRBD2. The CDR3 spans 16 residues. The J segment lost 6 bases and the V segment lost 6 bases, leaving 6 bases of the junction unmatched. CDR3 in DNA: TGTGCCAGCAGGCGGGGGACTAGCGGGGGGGTGGATACGCAGTATTTT. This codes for CASRRGTSGGVDTQYF.

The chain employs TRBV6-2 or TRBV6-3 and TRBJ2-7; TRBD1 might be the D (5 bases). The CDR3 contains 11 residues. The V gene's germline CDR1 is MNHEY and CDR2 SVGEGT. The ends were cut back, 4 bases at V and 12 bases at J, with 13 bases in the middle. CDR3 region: CASSWGRVRYV. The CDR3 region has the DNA TGTGCCAGCAGTTGGGGCCGGGTTCGGTACGTC.

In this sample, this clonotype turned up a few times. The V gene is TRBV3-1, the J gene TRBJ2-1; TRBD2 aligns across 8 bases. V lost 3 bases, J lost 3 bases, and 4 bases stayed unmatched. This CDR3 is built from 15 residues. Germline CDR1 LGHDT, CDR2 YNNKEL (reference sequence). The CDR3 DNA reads TGTGCCAGCAGCCAGTTCACTAGCGGCTACAATGAGCAGTTCTTC. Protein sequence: CASSQFTSGYNEQFF.

The CDR3 nucleotides are TGTGCCCGCCAGAGCAATCAGCCCCAGCATTTT. Encoded protein: CARQSNQPQHF. V usage is TRBV19 and J usage is TRBJ1-5; no firm D call. CDR1 and CDR2 from the germline V gene are LNHDA and SQIVND (reference sequence). CDR3 size: 11 residues. The V end lost 11 bases, the J end lost 1 base, and 6 bases lay between the germline ends.

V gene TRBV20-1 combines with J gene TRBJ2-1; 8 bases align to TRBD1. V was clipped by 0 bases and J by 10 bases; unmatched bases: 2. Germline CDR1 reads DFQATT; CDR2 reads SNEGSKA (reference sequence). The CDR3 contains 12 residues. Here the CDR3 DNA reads TGCAGTGCTAGAGAGGACAGGGCGGAGCAGTTCTTC. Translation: CSAREDRAEQFF.